These 21 T cell receptor beta chains were sequenced from one sample in a study of blood T cell repertoires in COVID-19. Profiling relied on immunoSEQ multiplex PCR, and the TCRdb table lists in-frame clones only, not all of them. Of 200,000 to 300,000 clones listed, 84% were seen once; the top ten hold 4.2%. Source material: peripheral blood. The receptors come from a man aged 55 to 70 with acute or convalescent COVID-19.

The CDR3 region has the DNA TGTGCCAGCAGCGTGGGACTAGCCTACGAGCAGTACTTC. This codes for CASSVGLAYEQYF. V is TRBV9 and J is TRBJ2-7, with 8 bases identical to TRBD2. The CDR3 is 13 residues long. V trimming: 2 bases; J trimming: 2 bases; junction bases outside the gene matches: 0. Germline CDR1 and CDR2: SGDLS and YYNGEE.

This chain joins TRBV7-6 and TRBJ2-1, with 10 bases matching TRBD2. The germline gives CDR1 SGHVS, CDR2 FNYEAQ. The CDR3 spans 19 residues. Trimming at V came to 3 bases and at J to 3 bases, leaving 14 bases not matched to a gene. CDR3 in amino acids: CASSLESSGSSKVYNEQFF. The DNA of the CDR3 is TGTGCCAGCAGCTTGGAATCTAGCGGGAGTTCGAAGGTCTACAATGAGCAGTTCTTC.

The chain recombines TRBV5-6 with TRBJ2-5, with 14 bases matching TRBD2. V gave up 5 bases and J gave up 4 bases; unmatched junction bases: 16. The CDR3 length is 19 residues. Germline V CDR1 and CDR2: SGHDT, YYEEEE. CDR3 DNA: TGTGCCAGCAGACCCGGACTAGCGGGAGGCCAGGGCCTAGGAGAGACCCAGTACTTC. Translation: CASRPGLAGGQGLGETQYF.

The chain joins TRBV3-1 (or the pseudogene TRBV3-2) to TRBJ2-7, with 7 bases matching TRBD1. Germline lookup yields CDR1 LGHDT and CDR2 YNNKEL (reference sequence). The CDR3 length is 13 residues. V lost 4 bases to trimming and J lost 7 bases; unmatched junction nucleotides: 7. CDR3 amino acids: CASSLIGQVEQYF. For the CDR3, the DNA is TGTGCCAGCAGCCTAATAGGACAGGTTGAGCAGTACTTC.

This chain links TRBV27 with TRBJ2-2; the D gene is possibly TRBD2 (6 bases). V lost 7 bases and J 1 base, leaving 10 bases between the germline ends. The germline V gene encodes CDR1 MNHEY and CDR2 SMNVEV (reference sequence). The CDR3 totals 14 residues. The CDR3 is CASNTAGNTGELFF. CDR3 nucleotides: TGTGCCAGCAATACAGCGGGGAACACCGGGGAGCTGTTTTTT.

The chain carries TRBV3-1 (or the pseudogene TRBV3-2) and TRBJ2-3; D call uncertain. The CDR3 spans 13 residues. The V gene lost 4 bases and the J gene lost 1 base, with 6 bases spanning the gap. The germline CDR1 and CDR2 sequences are LGHDT and YNNKEL (reference sequence). The CDR3 bases are TGTGCCAGCAGCCTACTGGGCACAGATACGCAGTATTTT. It is translated as CASSLLGTDTQYF.

V usage is TRBV18 and J usage is TRBJ1-2, with D uncertain. The length of the CDR3 is 11 residues. V was clipped by 3 bases and J by 8 bases, with 7 bases between them. Germline CDR1 KGHSH, CDR2 LQKENI. The CDR3 region is CASSPSKGYTF. The CDR3, as DNA: TGTGCCAGCTCACCGTCCAAAGGCTACACCTTC.

This chain links TRBV30 with TRBJ1-2; TRBD1 matches at 8 bases. Germline-derived CDR1 and CDR2 are GTSNPN and SVGIG (reference sequence). V lost 2 bases and J lost 2; bases outside the gene matches: 4. CDR3 size: 14 residues. In nucleotides, the CDR3 is TGTGCCTGGAGTCGACAGGGGTTCAACTATGGCTACACCTTC. Encoded protein: CAWSRQGFNYGYTF.

This clone was found once. This chain joins TRBV3-1 (or the pseudogene TRBV3-2) and TRBJ1-1; D not certain. Trimming left V 1 base short and J 6 bases short, with 12 bases between. The CDR3 consists of 14 residues. Germline values: CDR1 LGHDT, CDR2 YNNKEL (reference sequence). CDR3 in amino acids: CASSQGGIKAEAFF. In DNA form, the CDR3 reads TGTGCCAGCAGCCAAGGCGGGATAAAGGCTGAAGCTTTCTTT.

J is TRBJ1-2 and V is TRBV27, with 7 bases that match TRBD1. CDR3 length: 14 residues. V trimming: 6 bases; J trimming: 6 bases; junction bases outside the gene matches: 10. Germline-derived CDR1 and CDR2 are MNHEY and SMNVEV (reference sequence). The CDR3 DNA sequence: TGTGCCAGCAGAACCATCCCAGGGGGAGATGGCTACACCTTC. Protein product: CASRTIPGGDGYTF.

The V and J genes are TRBV5-1 and TRBJ2-5; D uncertain. Trimming pared 6 bases from V and 3 bases from J, leaving 12 bases between. CDR1 and CDR2 (germline): SGHRS, YFSETQ. The CDR3 is 13 residues long. CDR3 nucleotide sequence: TGCGCCAGCACCCGCGGAATAGAAGAGACCCAGTACTTC. As protein: CASTRGIEETQYF.

This chain uses TRBV2 with TRBJ1-6, with D perhaps matching TRBD1 (6 bases). CDR3 size: 14 residues. CDR1 and CDR2 (germline): SNHLY, FYNNEI. The CDR3 loop reads CGTLGRGSGSPLHF. The DNA for the CDR3 is TGTGGCACCCTGGGGAGGGGGTCTGGTTCACCCCTCCACTTT.

J is TRBJ2-7 and V is TRBV6-2 or TRBV6-3; D is uncertain. The CDR3 sequence is 13 residues long. Per the germline V gene, CDR1 is MNHEY and CDR2 is SVGEGT. V dropped 5 bases and J dropped 3 bases, with 11 bases sitting between them. The CDR3 DNA reads TGTGCCAGCAGTCTCCCGGGTCACTACGAGCAGTACTTC. Its translation: CASSLPGHYEQYF.

This chain links TRBV10-3 with TRBJ2-7; 9 nucleotides agree with TRBD1. V dropped 7 bases and J dropped 6; count of bases not matched to a gene: 16. The germline V gene has CDR1 ENHRY and CDR2 SYGVKD. The CDR3 is 16 amino acids. The CDR3 DNA follows: TGTGCCATCAATGGATACAGACAGGGGGAGCTTGGCGAGCAGTACTTC. As protein: CAINGYRQGELGEQYF.

The chain carries TRBV27 and TRBJ2-3; D gene ambiguous. The CDR3 spans 15 residues. Germline CDR1 and CDR2: MNHEY and SMNVEV (reference sequence). Between the trimmed V and J ends, which lost 6 bases and 0 bases, there was a span of 13 bases. CDR3 bases: TGTGCCAGCAGCCTTCTTCACCGGAGCACAGATACGCAGTATTTT. Translation: CASSLLHRSTDTQYF.

The chain has TRBV19 and TRBJ2-2, with TRBD2 identical over 7 bases. CDR3 length: 15 residues. J gave up 4 bases and V 3 bases, and 5 bases lay outside the gene matches. Germline V lookup: CDR1 LNHDA, CDR2 SQIVND (reference sequence). The CDR3 spells CASSIAGVGTGELFF. The DNA of the CDR3 is TGTGCCAGTAGTATCGCGGGAGTGGGCACCGGGGAGCTGTTTTTT.

The V gene is TRBV24-1, the J gene TRBJ1-1, with 8 bases aligning to TRBD1. Germline CDR1 KGHDR, CDR2 SFDVKD. The CDR3 totals 17 residues. J gave up 5 bases and V 3 bases, and 13 bases lay outside the gene matches. CDR3 in amino acids: CATSDRTDRVISTEAFF. In nucleotides, the CDR3 is TGTGCCACCAGTGATCGGACGGACAGGGTAATTTCGACTGAAGCTTTCTTT.

This chain connects TRBV27 to TRBJ2-2, with 13 positions matching TRBD2. The ends lost 5 bases at V and 5 bases at J; junction bases unmatched: 8. Germline-derived CDR1 and CDR2 are MNHEY and SMNVEV (reference sequence). The CDR3 is 17 amino acids. CDR3 nucleotide sequence: TGTGCCAGCAGTGCCGCACTAGCGGGGGGGGATACCGGGGAGCTGTTTTTT. This sequence encodes CASSAALAGGDTGELFF.

The CDR3 DNA follows: TGTGCCAGGGTGGGGGGGAGAGCCCAAGAGACCCAGTACTTC. Encoded protein: CARVGGRAQETQYF. The rearrangement uses TRBV19 and TRBJ2-5, with TRBD2 matching over 7 bases. Per the germline V gene, CDR1 is LNHDA and CDR2 is SQIVND (reference sequence). The CDR3 covers 14 residues. The J segment lost 1 base and the V segment lost 9 bases, leaving 8 bases of the junction unmatched.

The genes are TRBV10-3 and TRBJ2-2, with D possibly TRBD1 on 6 matching bases. CDR1 ENHRY and CDR2 SYGVKD come from the germline V gene. V was trimmed by 0 bases and J by 2 bases, leaving 10 bases between them. This CDR3 region has 16 residues. CDR3 sequence (DNA): TGTGCCATCAGTGAGTCCGGCAGGGGTAACACCGGGGAGCTGTTTTTT. The encoded protein is CAISESGRGNTGELFF.

The chain uses TRBV7-9 and TRBJ1-5; the D is unclear. The CDR3 totals 13 residues. The V gene lost 5 bases and the J gene lost 0 bases, with 5 bases spanning the gap. Germline CDR1 is SEHNR and CDR2 is FQNEAQ (reference sequence). Here the CDR3 reads CASSQDSNQPQHF. In DNA, the CDR3 is TGTGCCAGCAGCCAGGATAGCAATCAGCCCCAGCATTTT.